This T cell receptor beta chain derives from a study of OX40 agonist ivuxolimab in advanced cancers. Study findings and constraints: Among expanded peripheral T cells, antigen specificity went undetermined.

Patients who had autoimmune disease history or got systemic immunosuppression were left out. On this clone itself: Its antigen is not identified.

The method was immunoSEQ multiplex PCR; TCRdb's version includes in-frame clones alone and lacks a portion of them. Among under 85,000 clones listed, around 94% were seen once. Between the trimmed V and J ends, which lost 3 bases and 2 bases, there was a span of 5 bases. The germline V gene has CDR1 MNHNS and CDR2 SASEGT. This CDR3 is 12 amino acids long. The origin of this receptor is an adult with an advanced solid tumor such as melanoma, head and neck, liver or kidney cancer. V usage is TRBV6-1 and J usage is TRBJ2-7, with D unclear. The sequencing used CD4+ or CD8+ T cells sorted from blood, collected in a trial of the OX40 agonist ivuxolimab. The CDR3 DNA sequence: TGTGCCAGCAGTGATGGACCCTACGAGCAGTACTTC. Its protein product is CASSDGPYEQYF.